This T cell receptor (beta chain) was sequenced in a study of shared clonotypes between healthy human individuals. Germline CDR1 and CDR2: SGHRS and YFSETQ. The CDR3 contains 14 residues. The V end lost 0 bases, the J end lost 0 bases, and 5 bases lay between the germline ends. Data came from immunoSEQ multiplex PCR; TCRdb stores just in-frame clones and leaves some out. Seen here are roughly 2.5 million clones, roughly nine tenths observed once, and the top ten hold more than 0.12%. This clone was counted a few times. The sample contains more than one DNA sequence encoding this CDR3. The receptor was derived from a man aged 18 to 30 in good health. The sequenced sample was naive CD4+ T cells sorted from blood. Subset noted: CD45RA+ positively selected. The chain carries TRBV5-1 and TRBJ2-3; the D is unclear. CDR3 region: CASSLAGSTDTQYF. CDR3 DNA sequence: TGCGCCAGCAGCTTGGCCGGGAGCACAGATACGCAGTATTTT.